In this sample, the clone carrying this T cell receptor (beta chain) turned up many times. The antigen is undetermined. The lymph nodes were axillary draining lymph nodes from breast cancer patients. Using its own MiXCR run on the multiplex PCR reads, TCRdb lists one record per CDR3 protein. This table holds approximately 120,000 distinct CDR3 sequences, around 20% found once. This record comes from a study of breast tumors, draining lymph nodes, adjacent tissues. V gave up 5 bases and J gave up 2 bases; unmatched junction bases: 6. The CDR3 is 15 residues long. In germline, CDR1 is MNHNS, CDR2 SASEGT. Study results and caveats: Data fit most tumor T cells coming from lymph node, expanding in tumor. Tumor T cell lymph node origin was a supported hypothesis, not proven. Compared with basal-like, luminal-like tumors shared significantly more repertoire with nontumor tissue. Compared with lymph nodes, tumors were less diverse; compared with nontumor tissue, more.

The TCR originated in a female donor with breast cancer. Some clones in this sample may be carry-over from other donors' samples. The chain carries TRBV6-1 and TRBJ1-2; TRBD1 aligns across 9 bases. Input material: axillary lymph node tissue. The CDR3 bases are TGTGCCAGCAGTCTCCCCGGGACAGGGAACTATGGCTACACCTTC. Its protein product is CASSLPGTGNYGYTF.